This is a list of T cell receptor beta chains from one sample in a study of T cells in Graves' hyperthyroidism and ophthalmopathy. TCRdb used MiXCR to reprocess the multiplex PCR reads, holding one entry per CDR3 protein. The sample holds roughly 630,000 distinct CDR3 sequences; about 15% are singletons and the top ten take around 7.5%. What was sequenced was blood. The receptors were sampled from a woman aged 30 to 39 with Graves' hyperthyroidism. CDR3s include the opening cysteine and the closing phenylalanine or tryptophan. The D gene is left open where the match is weak. The size entry is marked missing in some rows and otherwise reads once, few, many or a size class.

d_gene	v_gene	abundance	j_gene	CDR3nt	CDR3aa
-	TRBV24-1	many	TRBJ2-1	TGTGCCACCAGTGACTCCCTCTCGGGGCGGACCGGGAATGAGCAGTTCTTC	CATSDSLSGRTGNEQFF
TRBD1	TRBV9	-	TRBJ1-2	TGTGCCAGCAGCTTCCGGGACAGGACTCCTAACTATGGCTACACCTTC	CASSFRDRTPNYGYTF
-	TRBV11-2	few	TRBJ2-7	TGTGCCAGCAGCCCGCTTTCCGGACAGAACTACGAGCAGTACTTC	CASSPLSGQNYEQYF
TRBD1	TRBV7-9	few	TRBJ2-7	TGTGCCACGAGGGACAGGAACTCCTACGAGCAGTACTTC	CATRDRNSYEQYF
-	TRBV3-1	many	TRBJ1-2	TGTGCCAGCAGCCAATGGAAGGGGGGAAAAAATGGCTACACCTTC	CASSQWKGGKNGYTF
-	TRBV4-2	few	TRBJ2-1	TGTGCCAGCAGCCAAGAGCCGCCTGAGCAGTTCTTC	CASSQEPPEQFF
TRBD2	TRBV27	many	TRBJ2-7	TGTGCCAGCAGTTGGGGGGGTAAGGCTGTTAGCGAGCAGTACTTC	CASSWGGKAVSEQYF
-	TRBV7-2	many	TRBJ2-3	TGTGCCAGCAGCTTAGCGCTCGGCGGAACTAGCACAGATACGCAGTATTTT	CASSLALGGTSTDTQYF
TRBD2	TRBV5-1	many	TRBJ2-3	TGCGCCAGCAGCTTGGATGGGGGAGGGCCCCCAGATACGCAGTATTTT	CASSLDGGGPPDTQYF
-	TRBV10-3	-	TRBJ2-2	TGTGCCATCAGACAGTACACCGGGGAGCTGTTTTTT	CAIRQYTGELFF
-	TRBV2	many	TRBJ2-7	TGTGCCAGCGAAGACGGACAGGAGGGCTACGAGCAGTACTTC	CASEDGQEGYEQYF
-	TRBV7-2	-	TRBJ2-7	TGTGCCAGCAGCAAAGTTACCTACGAGCAGTACTTC	CASSKVTYEQYF
TRBD1	TRBV6-9	many	TRBJ1-4	TGTGCCAGGGACAGGGATAGACCTGAAAAACTGTTTTTT	CARDRDRPEKLFF
TRBD1	TRBV29-1	-	TRBJ1-2	TGCAGCGCGGGACAGGGTGAGGAGTATGGCTACACCTTC	CSAGQGEEYGYTF
-	TRBV28	many	TRBJ1-5	TGTGCCAGCAGTTTTAGGGGGATGAGCAATCAGCCCCAGCATTTT	CASSFRGMSNQPQHF
-	TRBV12-3/TRBV12-4	many	TRBJ1-5	TGTGCCAGCAGTTTAGGGATTGAGCCCCAGCATTTT	CASSLGIEPQHF
-	TRBV2	-	TRBJ1-1	TGTGCCAGCAACGGACCCCCGGGAACTGAAGCTTTCTTT	CASNGPPGTEAFF
TRBD1	TRBV9	many	TRBJ2-7	TGTGCCAGCAGCGTAGCCCCCCAGGGGGCCTACGAGCAGTACTTC	CASSVAPQGAYEQYF
TRBD2	TRBV27	-	TRBJ2-7	TGTGCCAGCAGTTCCCTCGGGGGGGCTGGGTACGAGCAGTACTTC	CASSSLGGAGYEQYF
-	TRBV12-3/TRBV12-4	many	TRBJ1-2	TGTGCCAACCCAGCTGGATACCGACAGGTGAACTATGGCTACACCTTC	CANPAGYRQVNYGYTF
-	TRBV30	few	TRBJ2-3	TGTGCCTGGAGTACGAGGGGCACAGATACGCAGTATTTT	CAWSTRGTDTQYF
TRBD2	TRBV20-1	many	TRBJ2-1	TGCAGTGCTAGAGCTGGTAGCGGGTATTACAATGAGCAGTTCTTC	CSARAGSGYYNEQFF
TRBD1	TRBV15	many	TRBJ2-7	TGTGCCACCAGCACTACTTCGGGACAGGGCTGGGAGCAGTACTTC	CATSTTSGQGWEQYF
-	TRBV20-1	many	TRBJ1-1	TGCAGTGCCAGAGAGGGGCAGAGAGATGCTTTCTTT	CSAREGQRDAFF
-	TRBV2	many	TRBJ1-2	TGTGCCAGCAGTGTTTCGCAGGGAAACTATGGCTACACCTTC	CASSVSQGNYGYTF
TRBD1	TRBV4-2	few	TRBJ1-3	TGTGCCAGCAGCCGGACAGGGTTGCAGGGGATTGCGGACACCATATATTTT	CASSRTGLQGIADTIYF
TRBD1	TRBV5-1	many	TRBJ2-7	TGCGCCAGCAGCTTGGTAGGGACAGGGATTCGCGAGCAGTACTTC	CASSLVGTGIREQYF
TRBD1	TRBV5-1	-	TRBJ2-1	TGCGCCAGCAGCCAAGAAGTAACAGGGGTGGCTGAGCAGTTCTTC	CASSQEVTGVAEQFF
-	TRBV14	few	TRBJ2-1	TGTGCCAGCAGCCAAGTTAAGGACAATGAGCAGTTCTTC	CASSQVKDNEQFF
TRBD2	TRBV6-2/TRBV6-3	many	TRBJ2-3	TGTGCCAGCAGTCCACTAGCGGGCCCTAGCACAGATACGCAGTATTTT	CASSPLAGPSTDTQYF
-	TRBV15	-	TRBJ2-7	TGTGCCACCAGCAGGGTCAGGGGAACCTACGAGCAGTACTTC	CATSRVRGTYEQYF
TRBD1	TRBV3-1	many	TRBJ2-7	TGTGCCAGCAGCCTCCGGACAGGGAGGTCCTACGAGCAGTACTTC	CASSLRTGRSYEQYF
TRBD1	TRBV28	many	TRBJ1-4	TGTGCCAGCAGCGACACAGGGGGGACTAATGAAAAACTGTTTTTT	CASSDTGGTNEKLFF
-	TRBV7-9	few	TRBJ1-1	TGTGCCAGCAGCTTAGAGGACAAAGCTTTCTTT	CASSLEDKAFF
TRBD1	TRBV6-2/TRBV6-3	-	TRBJ1-3	TGTGCCAGCAGTTACTCGGGACAGGGTTTCGGAAACACCATATATTTT	CASSYSGQGFGNTIYF
-	TRBV28	many	TRBJ2-3	TGTGCCAGCAGTTTAGCCAGGGGTGCAGATACGCAGTATTTT	CASSLARGADTQYF
TRBD1	TRBV12-3/TRBV12-4	many	TRBJ1-2	TGTGCCAGCAGTTTAGGGCCGGGACAGGCTAACTATGGCTACACCTTC	CASSLGPGQANYGYTF
-	TRBV19	-	TRBJ2-1	TGTGCCAGTAGTATACAAGGCCTCTCCTACAATGAGCAGTTCTTC	CASSIQGLSYNEQFF
TRBD1	TRBV12-3/TRBV12-4	many	TRBJ1-4	TGTGCCAGCAGGCAATCGGGACAGGCAGAAAAACTGTTTTTT	CASRQSGQAEKLFF
-	TRBV7-9	-	TRBJ2-3	TGTGCCAGCAGCCACTCGGATGGAGAAGCAGATACGCAGTATTTT	CASSHSDGEADTQYF
TRBD1	TRBV20-1	few	TRBJ1-4	TGCAGTGCCACCGACAGGGGGCGCGATGAAAAACTGTTTTTT	CSATDRGRDEKLFF